This entry features one T cell receptor (beta chain) sequence. As yet, its antigen is unknown. Both 60 Vbeta primers and 13 Jbeta primers went into the PCR. Assay used: immunoSEQ multiplex PCR; TCRdb lists only in-frame clones, some missing. The sample carries 70,000 to 95,000 clones, over 75% recorded once. This CDR3 has 13 amino acids. J was trimmed by 8 bases and V by 4 bases; bases with no gene match: 7. Germline CDR1 is SGHTA and CDR2 is FQGTGA. The sample belongs to a study of cytomegalovirus exposure and HLA in healthy donors. Study results and caveats: Reports described diagnosis of cytomegalovirus status by the classifier as highly specific and sensitive.

This clonotype was obtained from a man aged 50 to 59 in good health and CMV-seronegative. The sequencing sample was made of PBMCs. This chain joins TRBV7-3 and TRBJ1-1; 7 bases are shared with TRBD1. The DNA for the CDR3 is TGTGCCAGCAGCTCCCGGGACAGCCGGGAAGCTTTCTTT. Amino acids: CASSSRDSREAFF.